These 15 T cell receptor beta chains share one sample of origin, sequenced in a study of cytomegalovirus exposure and HLA in healthy donors. Primers: 60 Vbeta forward and 13 Jbeta reverse. Generated by immunoSEQ multiplex PCR, the TCRdb table keeps only in-frame clones and is missing some. The sample totals tens of thousands of clones; its top ten clones hold more than 0.45%. The sample consisted of PBMCs. The receptors come from a man in his fifties or sixties in good health and CMV-seronegative.

The chain carries TRBV9 and TRBJ2-7; 7 bases are a match to TRBD2. With 2 bases clipped from V and 7 bases from J, the junction kept 6 bases outside the gene matches. This CDR3 is 13 amino acids long. The germline gives CDR1 SGDLS, CDR2 YYNGEE. CDR3 loop: CASSVQREGEQYF. CDR3 DNA: TGTGCCAGCAGCGTCCAAAGGGAGGGAGAGCAGTACTTC.

The V call is TRBV5-1, the J call TRBJ1-6; TRBD1 matches 7 bases. The CDR3 contains 15 residues. J lost 10 bases, V lost 3 bases, and 10 bases had no gene match. Germline V gives CDR1 SGHRS, CDR2 YFSETQ. The CDR3, as DNA: TGCGCCAGCAGCTCGAGACAGGGTTCCGGCTCACCCCTCCACTTT. It translates to CASSSRQGSGSPLHF.

The chain has TRBV18 and TRBJ2-7; 10 bases are shared with TRBD2. Germline CDR1 is KGHSH and CDR2 is LQKENI. This CDR3 contains 14 residues. The junction had 5 bases not matched to a gene; V was cut back by 2 bases and J by 7 bases. CDR3: CASSPSGGGLEQYF. Here the CDR3 DNA reads TGTGCCAGCTCACCAAGCGGGGGGGGCTTGGAGCAGTACTTC.

The gene calls are TRBV28 and TRBJ1-5; D is unresolved. Germline V CDR1 and CDR2: MDHEN, SYDVKM. Trimming took 6 bases from V and 10 from J, leaving 19 bases between them. The length of the CDR3 is 14 residues. The CDR3 here is CASSNLVRGGPQHF. DNA for the CDR3: TGTGCCAGCAGCAACCTGGTTCGGGGAGGACCCCAGCATTTT.

The chain has TRBV28 and TRBJ1-5, with 9 bases aligning to TRBD1. With V trimmed by 5 bases and J by 0 bases, 8 bases remained unmatched. The CDR3 is 17 residues long. The germline V gene has CDR1 MDHEN and CDR2 SYDVKM. In DNA form, the CDR3 reads TGTGCCAGCAGTCCCTCACAGGGGGCCGATAGCAATCAGCCCCAGCATTTT. It codes for CASSPSQGADSNQPQHF.

J is TRBJ2-1 and V is TRBV5-1, with D possibly TRBD2 on 7 matching bases. V was clipped by 0 bases and J by 9 bases, with 19 bases between them. The V gene's germline CDR1 is SGHRS and CDR2 YFSETQ. There are 16 residues in the CDR3. The CDR3 sequence is CASSLAFGERGGEQFF. The CDR3 nucleotides read TGCGCCAGCAGCTTGGCCTTTGGGGAAAGGGGGGGTGAGCAGTTCTTC. Together with reference TRBV5-1 and TRBJ2-1, the CDR3 gives the full variable domain: KAGVTQTPRYLIKTRGQQVTLSCSPISGHRSVSWYQQTPGQGLQFLFEYFSETQRNKGNFPGRFSGRQFSNSRSEMNVSTLELGDSALYLCASSLAFGERGGEQFFGPGTRLTVL.

The V call is TRBV28, the J call TRBJ2-7; the match to TRBD1 covers 7 bases. V lost 6 bases and J lost 2; bases outside the gene matches: 7. The V gene's germline CDR1 is MDHEN and CDR2 SYDVKM. This CDR3 region has 14 residues. For the CDR3, the DNA is TGTGCCAGCAGGAAACAGGGGTTAGCCTACGAGCAGTACTTC. Translated: CASRKQGLAYEQYF. The variable domain in full, with the rest retrieved from reference TRBV28 and TRBJ2-7, is DVKVTQSSRYLVKRTGEKVFLECVQDMDHENMFWYRQDPGLGLRLIYFSYDVKMKEKGDIPEGYSVSREKKERFSLILESASTNQTSMYLCASRKQGLAYEQYFGPGTRLTVT.

The gene calls are TRBV6-4 and TRBJ2-5, with 8 bases matching TRBD2. The CDR3 covers 15 residues. J gave up 5 bases and V 5 bases, and 10 bases lay outside the gene matches. CDR1 is MRHNA and CDR2 is SNTAGT in the germline V gene. The CDR3 sequence is CASSPGLGLRETQYF. Written as DNA, the CDR3 is TGTGCCAGCAGTCCGGGACTAGGGCTTAGGGAGACCCAGTACTTC.

The CDR3 region is CASSPHDRAGETQYF. DNA of the CDR3: TGTGCCAGCTCACCACATGACAGGGCAGGGGAGACCCAGTACTTC. V and J are TRBV18 and TRBJ2-5; 7 positions match TRBD1. With V trimmed by 1 base and J by 5 bases, 7 bases remained unmatched. The CDR3 is 15 residues long. CDR1 is KGHSH, CDR2 LQKENI, per germline.

Here the CDR3 reads CASSKGQGNVYEQYF. In DNA form, the CDR3 reads TGTGCCAGCAGCAAAGGACAGGGGAACGTGTACGAGCAGTACTTC. J is TRBJ2-7 and V is TRBV6-5; 9 bases map to TRBD1. Per the germline V gene, CDR1 is MNHEY and CDR2 is SVGAGI. This CDR3 is built from 15 residues. The trim removed 6 bases at V and 4 bases at J, leaving 10 bases unmatched.

The genes are TRBV7-6 and TRBJ2-5; 10 nucleotides line up with TRBD1. The J segment lost 11 bases and the V segment lost 2 bases, leaving 17 bases of the junction unmatched. The germline V gene has CDR1 SGHVS and CDR2 FNYEAQ. The CDR3 spans 17 residues. DNA of the CDR3: TGTGCCAGCAGCTTATTTCCCGGACAGGGGGACGTGGATGAGCAGTACTTC. Translated, it gives CASSLFPGQGDVDEQYF.

CDR3 amino acids: CASSLPLDSQPQHF. The CDR3, as DNA: TGTGCCAGCAGCTTACCCCTAGACAGCCAGCCCCAGCATTTT. V is TRBV7-9 and J is TRBJ1-5, with D perhaps matching TRBD1 (5 bases). Germline V lookup: CDR1 SEHNR, CDR2 FQNEAQ (reference sequence). This CDR3 spans 14 amino acids. Trimming cost V 2 bases and J 7 bases, with 12 bases left between them.

V gene TRBV9 combines with J gene TRBJ2-7, with D possibly TRBD1 on 5 matching bases. Germline lookup yields CDR1 SGDLS and CDR2 YYNGEE. The CDR3 extends over 13 amino acids. Trimming pared 4 bases from V and 3 bases from J, leaving 11 bases between. The CDR3 nucleotides read TGTGCCAGCAGCCCGCCGACAGACTACGAGCAGTACTTC. Residues: CASSPPTDYEQYF.

This chain connects TRBV10-3 to TRBJ1-1, with 10 nucleotides matching TRBD1. The CDR3 spans 14 residues. The V gene end was trimmed by 8 bases and the J gene end by 7 bases; junction bases not matched to a gene: 10. Germline loops: CDR1 ENHRY, CDR2 SYGVKD. The CDR3 DNA follows: TGTGCCATCCTTAGAGGACAGGGGGATGGTGAAGCTTTCTTT. Translated, it gives CAILRGQGDGEAFF.

The chain links TRBV7-9 to TRBJ1-2; D is ambiguous. Trimming took 8 bases from V and 8 from J, leaving 15 bases between them. CDR1 and CDR2 from the germline V gene are SEHNR and FQNEAQ (reference sequence). The length of the CDR3 is 12 residues. The DNA of the CDR3 is TGTGCCAGCGGGAGAGGGCACGGGGGCTACACCTTC. Its translation: CASGRGHGGYTF.